The present entry profiles one T cell receptor (beta chain) with its context. Its specificity is unknown. Germline CDR1 and CDR2: MGHRA and YSYEKL. The CDR3 is made up of 20 amino acids. With V trimmed by 0 bases and J by 5 bases, 16 bases remained unmatched. Each CDR3 protein gets one entry after TCRdb re-called the 5' RACE reads with MiXCR. Among 25,000 to 30,000 distinct CDR3 sequences, around 6% were seen once, and the ten largest hold over 30%. The data were taken from a study of early T cells in non-severe SARS-CoV-2 infection. General study results and limits: Reliance on VDJdb matching favored anti-spike CD8 responses; private and CD4 specificities were missed.

This sequence joins TRBV4-1 and TRBJ2-3, with TRBD2 matching 11 bases. This specimen consisted of whole blood, obtained at baseline. The clonotype was recovered from an adult who was a healthcare worker with PCR-confirmed SARS-CoV-2 infection or an uninfected control (not recorded which). The CDR3 loop is CASSQDSGFSGGATIDTQYF. The CDR3 DNA follows: TGCGCCAGCAGCCAAGATAGCGGGTTTAGCGGGGGGGCCACTATAGATACGCAGTATTTT.